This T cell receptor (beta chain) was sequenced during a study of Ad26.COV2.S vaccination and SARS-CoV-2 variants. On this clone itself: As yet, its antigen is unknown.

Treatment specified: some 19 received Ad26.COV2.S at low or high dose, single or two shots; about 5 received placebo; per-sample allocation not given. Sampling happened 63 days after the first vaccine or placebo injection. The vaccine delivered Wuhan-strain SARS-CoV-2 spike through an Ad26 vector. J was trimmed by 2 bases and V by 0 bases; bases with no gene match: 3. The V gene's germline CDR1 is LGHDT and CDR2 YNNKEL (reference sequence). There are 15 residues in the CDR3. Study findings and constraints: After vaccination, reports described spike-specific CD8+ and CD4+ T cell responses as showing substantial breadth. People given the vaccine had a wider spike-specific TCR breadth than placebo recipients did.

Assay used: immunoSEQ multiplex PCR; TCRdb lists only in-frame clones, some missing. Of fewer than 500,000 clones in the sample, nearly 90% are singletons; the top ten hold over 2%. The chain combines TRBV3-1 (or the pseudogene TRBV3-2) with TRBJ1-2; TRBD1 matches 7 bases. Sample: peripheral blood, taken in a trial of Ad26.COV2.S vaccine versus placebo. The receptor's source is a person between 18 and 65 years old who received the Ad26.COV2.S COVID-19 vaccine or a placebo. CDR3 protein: CASSQDQGENYGYTF. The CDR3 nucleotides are TGTGCCAGCAGCCAAGACCAGGGGGAAAACTATGGCTACACCTTC.